This TCR beta chain emerged from a study of T cells in tuberculosis. Produced via immunoSEQ multiplex PCR; TCRdb's table is partial and in-frame only. The sample includes about 49,000 clones, over 90% of them seen just once. Stated time point: new active TB diagnosis, blood taken before or within 7 days of starting treatment. The V end was cut by 6 bases, the J end by 7 bases, with 19 bases between. This CDR3 region has 15 residues. Germline V gene data show CDR1 as MDHEN and CDR2 as SYDVKM. The gene calls are TRBV28 and TRBJ2-1; TRBD1 might be the D (6 bases). Source: PBMCs, taken at tuberculosis diagnosis. The receptor was derived from an adult with tuberculosis. The CDR3 sequence is CASSLGGYPGNEQFF. CDR3 sequence (DNA): TGTGCCAGCAGCCTAGGGGGATATCCGGGGAATGAGCAGTTCTTC.